Listed below are T cell receptor beta chains from one sample, sequenced in a study of T cell repertoires in cytomegalovirus infection. TCRdb re-analysed the reads in MiXCR, keeping a single row per CDR3 protein. This table holds some 500,000 distinct CDR3 sequences, around a third found once. These TCRs are of unknown antigen specificity. The source material was cultured PBMCs, sampled from culture after CMV antigen stimulation. These TCRs come from a human donor in good health (CMV status not recorded). Some clones in this sample may be carry-over from other donors' samples. Both conserved end residues are part of each CDR3. The D gene is left open where the match is weak. Size is stated for part of the rows, as once, few or many counts, or as a class when the clone is expanded.

j_call | clone_size | v_call | d_call | cdr3_aa | cdr3_nt
TRBJ1-1 | few | TRBV5-4 | TRBD1 | CASSLTGRGFNTEAFF | TGTGCCAGCAGCCTGACCGGCAGGGGGTTCAACACTGAAGCTTTCTTT
TRBJ2-1 | few | TRBV9 | . | CASSVGLGQSSYNEQFF | TGTGCCAGCAGCGTAGGTTTAGGGCAAAGCTCCTACAATGAGCAGTTCTTC
TRBJ2-7 | few | TRBV7-6 | TRBD1 | CASSPGQGMSEQYF | TGTGCCAGCAGCCCGGGACAGGGAATGTCCGAGCAGTACTTC
TRBJ1-1 | . | TRBV6-5 | . | CASRKGQGRTTEAFF | TGTGCCAGCAGGAAGGGGCAGGGCCGAACGACTGAAGCTTTCTTT
TRBJ2-3 | . | TRBV20-1 | . | CSAITPLKTDTQYF | TGCAGTGCCATTACGCCCCTAAAAACAGATACGCAGTATTTT
TRBJ2-5 | many | TRBV7-2 | . | CASSLRRETQYF | TGTGCCAGCAGCTTAAGGCGCGAGACCCAGTACTTC
TRBJ1-1 | few | TRBV20-1 | TRBD1 | CSARGPGQQNTEAFF | TGCAGTGCTAGAGGTCCGGGACAGCAGAACACTGAAGCTTTCTTT
TRBJ1-1 | . | TRBV2 | TRBD1 | CASVDRGRSTEAFF | TGTGCCAGCGTTGACAGGGGTAGGTCGACTGAAGCTTTCTTT
TRBJ2-1 | . | TRBV7-2 | TRBD1 | CASSSYRGEQFF | TGTGCCAGCAGCTCTTACAGGGGTGAGCAGTTCTTC
TRBJ1-2 | many | TRBV12-3/TRBV12-4 | TRBD1 | CASSLNRGPINGYTF | TGTGCCAGCAGTCTTAACAGGGGGCCTATTAATGGCTACACCTTC
TRBJ2-7 | . | TRBV20-1 | TRBD2 | CSAPLAGAGYEQYF | TGCAGTGCTCCTCTAGCGGGAGCGGGTTACGAGCAGTACTTC
TRBJ2-1 | many | TRBV5-1 | . | CASSPGTSSYNEQFF | TGTGCCAGCAGTCCCGGGACGAGCTCCTACAATGAGCAGTTCTTC
TRBJ2-4 | . | TRBV7-9 | TRBD1 | CASSLGLPGQGVNIQYF | TGTGCCAGCAGCTTAGGCCTACCCGGGCAGGGGGTAAACATTCAGTACTTC
TRBJ2-3 | . | TRBV5-1 | TRBD2 | CASSYPGTSATSTDTQYF | TGCGCCAGCAGCTATCCCGGGACTAGCGCAACTAGCACAGATACGCAGTATTTT
TRBJ2-1 | many | TRBV7-2 | . | CASSLGKGGRSNEQFF | TGTGCCAGCAGCTTAGGAAAAGGGGGTAGGAGCAATGAGCAGTTCTTC
TRBJ2-5 | few | TRBV12-3/TRBV12-4 | TRBD2 | CASSPTPSGRVKETQYF | TGTGCCAGCAGTCCGACTCCCAGCGGGAGGGTTAAAGAGACCCAGTACTTC
TRBJ2-2 | . | TRBV6-6 | . | CASSYSGGSGELFF | TGTGCCAGCAGTTACTCGGGGGGCTCCGGGGAGCTGTTTTTT
TRBJ2-1 | . | TRBV6-6 | TRBD2 | CASSYSGLASNEQFF | TGTGCCAGCAGTTACTCTGGACTAGCTTCCAATGAGCAGTTCTTC
TRBJ2-4 | many | TRBV7-2 | TRBD1 | CASSLRTGGRDPYF | TGTGCCAGCAGCTTAAGGACAGGGGGAAGGGACCCATACTTC
TRBJ2-1 | many | TRBV7-2 | . | CASSAGGFAARSYNEQFF | TGTGCCAGCAGCGCCGGGGGTTTCGCGGCCCGCTCCTACAATGAGCAGTTCTTC
TRBJ2-2 | . | TRBV28 | . | CASSTPPFFSGRGTGELFF | TGTGCCAGCAGTACACCACCTTTTTTTTCAGGGAGAGGAACCGGGGAGCTGTTTTTT
TRBJ2-3 | many | TRBV7-2 | . | CASSSRAFTDTQYF | TGTGCCAGCAGCTCACGGGCCTTCACAGATACGCAGTATTTT
TRBJ2-4 | . | TRBV12-3/TRBV12-4 | TRBD2 | CASSLASLGGRAKNIQYF | TGTGCCAGCAGTTTAGCCTCCTTGGGGGGGAGAGCCAAAAACATTCAGTACTTC
TRBJ2-3 | . | TRBV7-6 | TRBD2 | CASSPGGSGRSSTDTQYF | TGTGCCAGCAGCCCAGGAGGTAGCGGGAGGTCTAGCACAGATACGCAGTATTTT
TRBJ2-1 | . | TRBV10-3 | TRBD2 | CAVLAGDHNEQFF | TGTGCCGTCCTAGCGGGAGATCACAATGAGCAGTTCTTC
TRBJ2-1 | few | TRBV6-5 | TRBD2 | CASRAWREGNNEQFF | TGTGCCAGCAGGGCATGGAGGGAGGGAAACAATGAGCAGTTCTTC
TRBJ2-5 | . | TRBV20-1 | TRBD2 | CSASFLAGGQTQYF | TGCAGTGCTAGCTTCCTAGCGGGAGGACAGACCCAGTACTTC
TRBJ2-1 | few | TRBV6-6 | . | CASSFAQGDRNEQFF | TGTGCCAGCAGTTTCGCCCAGGGTGACAGAAATGAGCAGTTCTTC
TRBJ1-1 | few | TRBV20-1 | . | CSATDLTMNTEAFF | TGCAGTGCTACGGACCTGACGATGAACACTGAAGCTTTCTTT
TRBJ1-4 | few | TRBV7-9 | TRBD1 | CASSMGQGKEKLFF | TGTGCCAGCAGCATGGGACAGGGGAAGGAAAAACTGTTTTTT
TRBJ2-7 | . | TRBV7-3 | TRBD1 | CASSPDRASYEQYF | TGTGCCAGCAGCCCGGACAGGGCGTCCTACGAGCAGTACTTC
TRBJ2-5 | . | TRBV4-3 | . | CASSQSWAAGRETQYF | TGCGCCAGCAGCCAATCTTGGGCCGCTGGGCGAGAGACCCAGTACTTC
TRBJ2-1 | few | TRBV7-2 | TRBD1 | CASSLISGGEQFF | TGTGCCAGCAGCTTAATCTCAGGGGGTGAGCAGTTCTTC
TRBJ2-3 | once | TRBV15 | TRBD2 | CATSRGGTSGPTDTQYF | TGTGCCACCAGCAGAGGGGGGACTAGCGGCCCCACAGATACGCAGTATTTT
TRBJ2-3 | many | TRBV7-2 | . | CASTQYTDTQYF | TGTGCCAGCACTCAATACACAGATACGCAGTATTTT
TRBJ1-5 | few | TRBV28 | . | CASSPGWGELRNQPQHF | TGTGCCAGCAGTCCGGGTTGGGGTGAGCTCCGGAATCAGCCCCAGCATTTT
TRBJ1-4 | few | TRBV7-9 | TRBD1 | CASRPRGTGVTNEKLFF | TGTGCCAGCAGGCCTAGAGGGACAGGGGTGACTAATGAAAAACTGTTTTTT
TRBJ2-7 | . | TRBV15 | TRBD1 | CATSKGQGATYEQYF | TGTGCCACCAGCAAGGGGCAGGGGGCCACCTACGAGCAGTACTTC
TRBJ2-3 | . | TRBV12-3/TRBV12-4 | TRBD1 | CATRQGVGDTQYF | TGTGCCACCAGACAGGGGGTAGGAGATACGCAGTATTTT
TRBJ1-2 | . | TRBV27 | . | CASRTAGSYGYTF | TGTGCCAGCAGGACCGCAGGTAGCTATGGCTACACCTTC
TRBJ2-5 | . | TRBV4-1 | TRBD2 | CASSQDLAGDFGSETQYF | TGCGCCAGCAGCCAAGATCTTGCGGGAGATTTCGGGTCGGAGACCCAGTACTTC
TRBJ2-1 | few | TRBV27 | . | CASSFLPRWGNEQFF | TGTGCCAGCAGTTTTCTTCCACGCTGGGGGAATGAGCAGTTCTTC
TRBJ1-1 | few | TRBV7-6 | . | CASSISPNTEAFF | TGTGCCAGCAGTATTTCACCGAACACTGAAGCTTTCTTT
TRBJ1-1 | . | TRBV6-1 | TRBD1 | CASSERSNRGHEAFF | TGTGCCAGCAGTGAACGGTCGAACAGGGGTCACGAAGCTTTCTTT
TRBJ2-2 | few | TRBV12-3/TRBV12-4 | . | CASSFRLVRDTGELFF | TGTGCCAGCAGTTTTCGGCTGGTACGAGACACCGGGGAGCTGTTTTTT
TRBJ2-1 | few | TRBV4-1 | . | CASSPLLNNNEQFF | TGCGCCAGCAGCCCCCTCCTGAATAACAATGAGCAGTTCTTC
TRBJ2-2 | few | TRBV4-1 | . | CASSQVRDTGELFF | TGCGCCAGCAGCCAAGTGCGGGACACCGGGGAGCTGTTTTTT
TRBJ2-5 | . | TRBV6-4 | . | CASSDGILAGLRAQYF | TGTGCCAGCAGTGATGGGATACTAGCAGGGCTGAGGGCCCAGTACTTC
TRBJ1-2 | . | TRBV28 | . | CASSLNSLILARGYTF | TGTGCCAGCAGTTTAAACAGCCTAATCCTCGCGCGTGGCTACACCTTC
TRBJ1-1 | . | TRBV10-3 | . | CAIRTETEAFF | TGTGCCATCAGGACAGAGACTGAAGCTTTCTTT
TRBJ2-1 | few | TRBV7-2 | TRBD2 | CASSLTLTSGSHPFF | TGTGCCAGCAGCTTAACCCTGACTAGCGGGAGTCATCCGTTCTTC
TRBJ2-5 | . | TRBV19 | . | CASSMVGGETQYF | TGTGCCAGTAGTATGGTGGGGGGCGAGACCCAGTACTTC
TRBJ2-1 | . | TRBV2 | . | CASRLSPGTNYNEQFF | TGTGCCAGCAGACTATCCCCCGGGACAAACTACAATGAGCAGTTCTTC